This T cell receptor (beta chain) comes out of a study of regulatory T cells in long-lasting Graves disease (dated by TCRdb to 2020 to 2023). For the wider study: To count as having persistent Graves' disease, a patient had to have received antithyroid drug treatment for over 5 years with TSH receptor autoantibodies remaining persistently positive. This study used TCR sequencing and RNA sequencing of peripheral blood to compare persistent Graves' disease patients against newly diagnosed Graves' disease patients. Persistent Graves' disease patients in the clinical cohort had taken antithyroid drugs for 9.5 to 13 years on average. The study took place in China and was registered as a clinical trial. A total of 33 samples underwent TCR sequencing: some 13 from persistent and approximately 20 from newly diagnosed Graves' disease patients.

The time point label on this specimen signifies: persistent/refractory GD, antithyroid drugs over 5 years with positive TRAb. For both TCR sequencing and RNA sequencing, RNA was extracted from PBMCs using TRIzol. Graves' disease was diagnosed according to American Thyroid Association guidelines. Recruitment of patients was carried out at an endocrinology department in Xi'an, China. Each patient gave 7.5 to 10 milliliters of peripheral blood, collected in an EDTA anticoagulant tube. Ficoll Paque Plus density gradient separation was used to isolate PBMCs, and no further T cell sorting was done. RNA quality was checked with an Agilent 2100 Bioanalyzer and agarose gel, and concentration with a NanoDrop 2000. As concerns this clonotype: The target of this receptor is not known. Base qualities are missing; no much larger clone stands one base away.

Receptors were amplified or captured by multiplex PCR. TCRdb records Illumina HiSeq 4000 as the sequencer. TCR beta libraries were built with iRepertoire HTBI primers and Arm-PCR amplification of CDR3 regions. PCR products were gel purified before sequencing. In the source study's methods: Gene usage analysis of CDR3 amino acid clonotypes relied on the roughly 67 TRBV and 14 TRBJ segments identified across samples. Filtered high-quality paired reads were merged into contigs using COPE and FqMerger. BLAST was used to align contigs to the IMGT TRBV, TRBD and TRBJ reference genes, and CDR3 was defined following IMGT. Highly expanded clones were defined as clonotypes with a frequency above 0.1%. Shannon entropy was used to measure repertoire diversity, and the Gini coefficient was used to measure V-J evenness. A clonotype found in more than one individual was treated as public. The raw public data were reprocessed by TCRdb itself: fastp quality trimming at Q25, MiXCR clonotype calling, in-frame beta chains only. All rows with the same CDR3 protein become a single entry with the most common DNA and genes. It is TCRdb's table, rather than the study itself, that gives the V and J calls and clone size. Counted in this sample were roughly 400,000 distinct CDR3 sequences; roughly a fifth of them appeared once. The ten biggest clones cover roughly 13% of the sample.

The CDR3 runs 13 amino acids, cysteine and phenylalanine included. Just CDR3 DNA is preserved here, 39 bases in frame from base 1. CDR1 and CDR2 (LGHDT, YNNKEL) derive from the germline V gene (reference sequence). The germline ends are 7 bases apart after V is trimmed by 0 bases and J by 6 bases. What the research found in general, with its limitations: As a limitation, the authors acknowledged that the small sample size may reduce accuracy. TRBV28, TRBJ1-2 and TRBJ2-5 were preferentially used in persistent disease, while TRBV20-1 and TRBJ2-1 were favored in newly diagnosed disease. Persistent Graves' disease patients showed lower TCR Shannon entropy and fewer highly expanded clones than newly diagnosed patients, suggesting clonal expansion. A larger number of public clonotypes was shared among persistent patients (fewer than 3,000) than among newly diagnosed patients (around 970). Only the TCR beta chain was sequenced and analyzed. Peripheral blood alone was examined, since thyroid tissue, which constituted the primary lesion, could not be accessed.

The sequence was obtained from a female donor with Graves disease. The V and J genes are TRBV3-1 and TRBJ2-3; no D gene can be assigned with confidence. The sequenced sample was peripheral blood mononuclear cells (PBMCs), obtained when the disease was refractory, from a patient treated with antithyroid drugs. The CDR3 in this case is CASSQESLDTQYF. In nucleotide form, the sequence is TGTGCCAGCAGCCAAGAAAGTCTCGATACGCAGTATTTT.